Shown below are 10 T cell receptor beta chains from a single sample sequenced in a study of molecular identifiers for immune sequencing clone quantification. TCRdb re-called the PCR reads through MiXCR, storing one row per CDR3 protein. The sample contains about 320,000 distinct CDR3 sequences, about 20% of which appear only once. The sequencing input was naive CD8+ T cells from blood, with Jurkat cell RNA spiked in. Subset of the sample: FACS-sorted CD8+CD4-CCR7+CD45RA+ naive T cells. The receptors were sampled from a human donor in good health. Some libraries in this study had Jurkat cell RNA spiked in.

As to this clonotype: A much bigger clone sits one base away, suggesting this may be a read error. The DNA for the CDR3 is TGTGCCGGCAGTATTGATCCCCGGGATACGCAGTATTTT. It codes for CAGSIDPRDTQYF. The V call is TRBV12-3 or TRBV12-4, the J call TRBJ2-3; D uncertain. The CDR3 runs to 13 residues.

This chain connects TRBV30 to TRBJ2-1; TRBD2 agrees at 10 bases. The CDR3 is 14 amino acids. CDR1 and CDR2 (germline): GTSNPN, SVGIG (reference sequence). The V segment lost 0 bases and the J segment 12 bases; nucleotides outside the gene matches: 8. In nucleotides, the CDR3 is TGTGCCTGGAGTGTTGGTCTAGCGGGAGACGGGCAGTTCTTC. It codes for CAWSVGLAGDGQFF.

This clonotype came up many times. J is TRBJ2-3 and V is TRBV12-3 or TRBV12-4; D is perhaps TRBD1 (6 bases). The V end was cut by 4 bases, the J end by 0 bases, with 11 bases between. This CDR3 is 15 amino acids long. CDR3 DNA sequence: TGTGCCAGCAGTTATGGACAGACTAGCACAGATACGCAGTATTTT. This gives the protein CASSYGQTSTDTQYF.

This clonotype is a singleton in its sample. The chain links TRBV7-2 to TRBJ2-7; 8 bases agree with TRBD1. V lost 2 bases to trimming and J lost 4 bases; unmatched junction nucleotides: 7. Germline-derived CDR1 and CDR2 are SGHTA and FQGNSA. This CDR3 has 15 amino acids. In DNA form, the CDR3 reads TGTGCCAGCAGCTTAAGGACAGGGAAAACGTACGAGCAGTACTTC. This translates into CASSLRTGKTYEQYF.

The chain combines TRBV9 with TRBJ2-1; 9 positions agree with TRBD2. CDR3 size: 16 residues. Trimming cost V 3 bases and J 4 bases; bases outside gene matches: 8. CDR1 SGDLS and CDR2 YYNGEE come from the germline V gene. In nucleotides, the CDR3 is TGTGCCAGCAGCGGTAGCGGGGGTCTCACATACAATGAGCAGTTCTTC. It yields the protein CASSGSGGLTYNEQFF.

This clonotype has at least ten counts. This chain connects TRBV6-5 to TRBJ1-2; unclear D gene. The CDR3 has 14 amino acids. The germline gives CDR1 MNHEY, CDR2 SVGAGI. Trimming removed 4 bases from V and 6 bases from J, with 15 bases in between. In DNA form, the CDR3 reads TGTGCCAGCAGTTTCCCTGGAGGGAAGGATGGCTACACCTTC. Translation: CASSFPGGKDGYTF.

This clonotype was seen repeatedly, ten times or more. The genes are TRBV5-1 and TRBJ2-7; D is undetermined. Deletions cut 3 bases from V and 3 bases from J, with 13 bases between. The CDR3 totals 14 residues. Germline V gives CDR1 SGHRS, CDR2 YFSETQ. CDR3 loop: CASSSGRASYEQYF. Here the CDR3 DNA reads TGCGCCAGCAGCTCTGGAAGGGCCAGCTACGAGCAGTACTTC.

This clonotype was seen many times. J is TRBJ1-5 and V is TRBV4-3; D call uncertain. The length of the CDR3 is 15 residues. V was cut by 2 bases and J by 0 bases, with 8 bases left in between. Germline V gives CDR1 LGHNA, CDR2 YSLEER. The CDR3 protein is CASSQSHGSNQPQHF. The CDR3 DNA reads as TGCGCCAGCAGCCAAAGTCACGGTAGCAATCAGCCCCAGCATTTT.

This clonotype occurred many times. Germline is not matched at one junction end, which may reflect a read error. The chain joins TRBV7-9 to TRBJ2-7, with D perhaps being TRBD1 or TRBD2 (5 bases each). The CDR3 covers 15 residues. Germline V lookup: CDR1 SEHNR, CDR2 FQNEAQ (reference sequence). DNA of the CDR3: TGTGCCAGCAGCCTAGCCAACAGGCCGACCTACGAGCAGTACTTC. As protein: CASSLANRPTYEQYF. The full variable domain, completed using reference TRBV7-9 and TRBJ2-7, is DTGVSQNPRHKITKRGQNVTFRCDPISEHNRLYWYRQTLGQGPEFLTYFQNEAQLEKSRLLSDRFSAERPKGSFSTLEIQRTEQGDSAMYLCASSLANRPTYEQYFGPGTRLTVT.

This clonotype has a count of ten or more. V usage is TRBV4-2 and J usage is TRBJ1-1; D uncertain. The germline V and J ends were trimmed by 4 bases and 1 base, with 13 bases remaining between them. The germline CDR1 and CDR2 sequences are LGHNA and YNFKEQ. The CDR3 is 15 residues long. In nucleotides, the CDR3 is TGTGCCAGCAGCCCGGCGGAGCCACGGAACACTGAAGCTTTCTTT. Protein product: CASSPAEPRNTEAFF.